The source of this T cell receptor beta chain is a study of shared clonotypes between healthy human individuals. Study processing details: With immunoSEQ giving junction-only sequences and no quality scores, filtering differed. Clones were read by immunoSEQ multiplex PCR, and TCRdb kept only the in-frame ones, dropping some. V and J calls and clone size come straight from that table; D and trimming were deduced from the DNA. The data show about 660,000 clones, approximately 79% seen once. The split of CD4+ cells yielded CD45RA+ naive and CD45RA-negative memory subsets. About this clone itself: One base away lies a much larger clone, so this may be a sequencing read error. The sample holds other DNA sequences that translate to the same CDR3.

The germline V gene has CDR1 SGHTA and CDR2 FQGNSA. This CDR3 region has 14 residues. The source material was memory CD4+ T cells sorted from blood. Sample subset: CD45RA-negative fraction. The receptor was isolated from a woman aged 30 to 39 in good health. This chain connects TRBV7-2 to TRBJ2-3, with 9 bases aligning to TRBD2. The CDR3 loop reads CASSPGTSTDTQYF. DNA of the CDR3: TGTGCCAGCAGCCCCGGGACTAGCACAGACACGCAGTATTTT.